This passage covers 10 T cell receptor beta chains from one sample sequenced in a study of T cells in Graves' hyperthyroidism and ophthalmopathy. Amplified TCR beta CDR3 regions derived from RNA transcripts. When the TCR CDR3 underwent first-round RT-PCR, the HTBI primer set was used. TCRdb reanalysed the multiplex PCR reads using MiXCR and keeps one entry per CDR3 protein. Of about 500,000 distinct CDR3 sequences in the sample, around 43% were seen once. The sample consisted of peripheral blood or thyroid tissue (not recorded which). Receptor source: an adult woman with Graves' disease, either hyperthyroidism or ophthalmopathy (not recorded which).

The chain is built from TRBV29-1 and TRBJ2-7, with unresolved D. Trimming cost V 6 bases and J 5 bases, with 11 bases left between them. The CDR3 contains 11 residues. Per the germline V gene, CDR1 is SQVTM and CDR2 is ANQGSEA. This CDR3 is CSVTRGHEQYF. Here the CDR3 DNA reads TGCAGCGTCACGCGTGGGCACGAGCAGTACTTC.

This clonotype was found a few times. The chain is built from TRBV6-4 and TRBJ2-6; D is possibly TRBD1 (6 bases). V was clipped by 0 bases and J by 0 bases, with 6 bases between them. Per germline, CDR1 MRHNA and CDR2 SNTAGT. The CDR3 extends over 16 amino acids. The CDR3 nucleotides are TGTGCCAGCAGTGACTCAGGGGGCTCTGGGGCCAACGTCCTGACTTTC. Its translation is CASSDSGGSGANVLTF.

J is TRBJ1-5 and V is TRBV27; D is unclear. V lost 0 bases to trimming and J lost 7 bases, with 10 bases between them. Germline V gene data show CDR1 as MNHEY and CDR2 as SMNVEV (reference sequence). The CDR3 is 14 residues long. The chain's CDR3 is CASSLSLGAQPQHF. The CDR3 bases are TGTGCCAGCAGTTTATCTTTGGGAGCGCAGCCCCAGCATTTT.

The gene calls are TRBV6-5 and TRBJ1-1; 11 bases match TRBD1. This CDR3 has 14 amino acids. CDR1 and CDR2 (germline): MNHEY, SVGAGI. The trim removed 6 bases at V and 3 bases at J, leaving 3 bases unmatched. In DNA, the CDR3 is TGTGCCAGCAGCCTGGACAGGGGGCACACTGAAGCTTTCTTT. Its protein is CASSLDRGHTEAFF.

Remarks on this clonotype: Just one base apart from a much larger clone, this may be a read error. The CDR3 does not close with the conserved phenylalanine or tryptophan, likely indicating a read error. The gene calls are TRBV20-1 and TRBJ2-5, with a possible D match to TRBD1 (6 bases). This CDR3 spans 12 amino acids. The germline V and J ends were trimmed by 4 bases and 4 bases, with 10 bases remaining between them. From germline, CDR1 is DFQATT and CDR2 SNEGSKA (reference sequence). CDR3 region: CSATDRIETQYL. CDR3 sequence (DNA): TGCAGTGCTACGGACAGAATAGAGACCCAGTACCTC.

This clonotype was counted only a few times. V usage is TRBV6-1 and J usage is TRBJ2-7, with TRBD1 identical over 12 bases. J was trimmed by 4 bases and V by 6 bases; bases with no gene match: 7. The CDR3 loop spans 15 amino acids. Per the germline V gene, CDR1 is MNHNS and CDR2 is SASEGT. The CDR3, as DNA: TGTGCCAGCAGACCTCTGGGACAGGGGGCTTACGAGCAGTACTTC. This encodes CASRPLGQGAYEQYF.

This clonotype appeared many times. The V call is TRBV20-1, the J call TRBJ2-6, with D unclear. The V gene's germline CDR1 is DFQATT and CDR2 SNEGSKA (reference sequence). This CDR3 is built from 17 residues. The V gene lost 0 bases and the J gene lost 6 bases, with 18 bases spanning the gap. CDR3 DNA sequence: TGCAGTGCTAGAGATTTTAGGCTCGGCCGAGTGGCCAACGTCCTGACTTTC. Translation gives CSARDFRLGRVANVLTF.

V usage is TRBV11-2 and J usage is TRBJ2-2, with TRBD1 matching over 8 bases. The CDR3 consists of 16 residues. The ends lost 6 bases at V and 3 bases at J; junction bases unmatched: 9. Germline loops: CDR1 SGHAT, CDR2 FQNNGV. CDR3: CASSSRTGTHTGELFF. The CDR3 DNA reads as TGTGCCAGCAGTTCCCGGACAGGGACGCACACCGGGGAGCTGTTTTTT.

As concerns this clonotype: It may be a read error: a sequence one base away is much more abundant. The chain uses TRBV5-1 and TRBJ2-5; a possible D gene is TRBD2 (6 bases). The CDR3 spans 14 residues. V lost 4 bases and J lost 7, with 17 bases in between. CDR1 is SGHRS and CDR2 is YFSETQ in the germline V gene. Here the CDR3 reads CASSGSTREGTQYF. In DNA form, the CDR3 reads TGCGCCAGCAGCGGTTCGACTAGAGAAGGGACCCAGTACTTC.

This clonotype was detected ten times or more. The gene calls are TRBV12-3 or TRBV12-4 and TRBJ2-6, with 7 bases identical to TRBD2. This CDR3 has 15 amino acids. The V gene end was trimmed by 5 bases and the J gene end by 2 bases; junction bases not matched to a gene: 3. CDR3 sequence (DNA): TGTGCCAGCAGTCCTGGACTAGCTGGGGCCAACGTCCTGACTTTC. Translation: CASSPGLAGANVLTF.